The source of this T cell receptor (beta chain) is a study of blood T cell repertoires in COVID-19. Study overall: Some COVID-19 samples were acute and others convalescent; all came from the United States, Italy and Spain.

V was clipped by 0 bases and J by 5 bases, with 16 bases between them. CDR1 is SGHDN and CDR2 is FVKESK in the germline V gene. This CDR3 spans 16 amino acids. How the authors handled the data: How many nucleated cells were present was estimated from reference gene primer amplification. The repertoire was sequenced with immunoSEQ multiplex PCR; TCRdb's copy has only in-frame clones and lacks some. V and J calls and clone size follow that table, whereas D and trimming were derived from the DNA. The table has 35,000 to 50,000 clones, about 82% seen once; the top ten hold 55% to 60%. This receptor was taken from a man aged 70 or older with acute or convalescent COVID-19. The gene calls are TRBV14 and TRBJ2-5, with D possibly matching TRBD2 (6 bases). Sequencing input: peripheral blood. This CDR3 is CASSQEAGRSWETQYF. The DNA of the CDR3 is TGTGCCAGCAGCCAAGAGGCGGGACGATCTTGGGAGACCCAGTACTTC.